The clone carrying this T cell receptor beta chain was found many times. Its cognate antigen is unknown. This specimen belongs to a study of CD8+CD57+ T cells in acquired aplastic anemia. At the level of the study: Sorting CD4+ and CD8+ cells gave DNA averaging approximately 3 ug.

This CDR3 spans 12 amino acids. Germline CDR1 reads SEHNR; CDR2 reads FQNEAQ (reference sequence). The V and J ends lost 6 bases and 6 bases, in that order; junction bases with no gene match: 4. Profiling of TCR beta VDJ combinations and CDR3 sequences used genomic DNA as template. MiXCR, run by TCRdb on the reads, gives a single entry per CDR3 protein. The profile covers roughly 180,000 distinct CDR3 sequences, with about 64% appearing a single time and under 60% taken by the ten largest. Overall study findings and caveats: For CD8+ Simpson's diversity, patients and controls showed no significant difference. Patients had under 30 CD8+ CDR3 sequences in common with controls (the shared set).

This TCR came from a human donor with severe aplastic anemia or a healthy control (not recorded which). The sequenced sample consisted of sorted CD4+, CD8+, or CD8+CD57+ T cells (not recorded which) from PBMCs. V usage is TRBV7-9 and J usage is TRBJ2-7; 8 nucleotides line up with TRBD2. The CDR3 region has the DNA TGTGCCAGCAGTTGGACTAGCACCGAGCAGTACTTC. Protein product: CASSWTSTEQYF.